What follows are 12 T cell receptor beta chains derived from one specimen sequenced in a study of regulatory T cells. No antigen has been assigned to these receptors. Amplification used 52 TRBV primers and 13 TRBJ primers. Clones were read by immunoSEQ multiplex PCR, and TCRdb kept only the in-frame ones, dropping some. This table has some 38,000 clones, about 91% appearing once. Study-wide findings and caveats: In CD3G-deficient patients, conventional CD4+ T cells were enriched for hydrophobic CDR3 residues at positions 6 and 7.

Material for sequencing was conventional CD4+ T cells sorted from blood. The receptors here all came from a person aged 18 to 29 with CD3G deficiency.

This sequence joins TRBV28 and TRBJ1-1, with D perhaps matching TRBD1 (5 bases). The CDR3 length is 16 residues. The V end lost 6 bases, the J end lost 0 bases, and 17 bases lay between the germline ends. CDR1 and CDR2 from the germline V gene are MDHEN and SYDVKM. This CDR3 is CASSLSGGAVNTEAFF. As DNA, the CDR3 is TGTGCCAGCAGCCTATCCGGAGGGGCGGTGAACACTGAAGCTTTCTTT.

This chain connects TRBV28 to TRBJ2-7; TRBD1 matches 11 bases. This CDR3 has 15 amino acids. CDR1 is MDHEN, CDR2 SYDVKM, per germline. With 4 bases clipped from V and 5 bases from J, the junction kept 7 bases outside the gene matches. The CDR3 is CASSSRTGGVNEQYF. DNA for the CDR3: TGTGCCAGCAGTTCACGGACAGGGGGCGTCAACGAGCAGTACTTC.

This clone qualifies as medium-sized. This rearrangement joins TRBV27 to TRBJ2-2, with 11 bases matching TRBD2. CDR3 length: 17 amino acids. Germline CDR1 reads MNHEY; CDR2 reads SMNVEV (reference sequence). V dropped 5 bases and J dropped 0; count of bases not matched to a gene: 5. The CDR3 here is CASSPKGLAANTGELFF. The CDR3 DNA is TGTGCCAGCAGTCCGAAGGGACTAGCGGCGAACACCGGGGAGCTGTTTTTT.

Judged by abundance, this clone is medium-sized (0.01 to 0.1%). V gene TRBV13 combines with J gene TRBJ2-6; D unclear. Trimming stripped 2 bases from V and 0 bases from J, with 2 bases between. Looked up from germline, CDR1 is PRHDT and CDR2 is FYEKMQ (reference sequence). CDR3 length: 14 residues. The CDR3, as DNA: TGTGCCAGCAGCTTACGCTCTGGGGCCAACGTCCTGACTTTC. Translating it yields CASSLRSGANVLTF. The whole variable domain, remainder taken from reference TRBV13 and TRBJ2-6, is AAGVIQSPRHLIKEKRETATLKCYPIPRHDTVYWYQQGPGQDPQFLISFYEKMQSDKGSIPDRFSAQQFSDYHSELNMSSLELGDSALYFCASSLRSGANVLTFGAGSRLTVL.

The chain combines TRBV6-1 with TRBJ2-2, with D possibly being TRBD1 (6 bases). V lost 6 bases and J 0 bases, leaving 11 bases between the germline ends. The length of the CDR3 is 15 residues. Germline V CDR1 and CDR2: MNHNS, SASEGT. CDR3 in amino acids: CASRLDRANTGELFF. In nucleotides, the CDR3 is TGTGCCAGCAGATTGGACAGAGCGAACACCGGGGAGCTGTTTTTT.

The chain combines TRBV28 with TRBJ2-7, with TRBD2 matching over 12 bases. Trimming removed 6 bases from V and 1 base from J; junction bases left unmatched: 7. Germline loops: CDR1 MDHEN, CDR2 SYDVKM. This CDR3 region has 16 residues. As DNA, the CDR3 is TGTGCCAGCAGCTCTCCCGGGACTAGCGGGTCCTACGAGCAGTACTTC. This codes for CASSSPGTSGSYEQYF.

This clone was seen a single time. The chain uses TRBV5-1 and TRBJ2-7; 11 positions match TRBD2. V trimming: 4 bases; J trimming: 12 bases; junction bases outside the gene matches: 9. The V gene's germline CDR1 is SGHRS and CDR2 YFSETQ. The CDR3 length is 13 residues. As DNA, the CDR3 is TGCGCCAGCAGCCCCGGGACTAGCGGAGGGCTGTACTTC. Translating it yields CASSPGTSGGLYF.

The rearrangement uses TRBV7-9 and TRBJ1-4, with 12 nucleotides matching TRBD1. CDR3 length: 14 amino acids. The V and J ends lost 5 bases and 8 bases, in that order; junction bases with no gene match: 3. In germline, CDR1 is SEHNR, CDR2 FQNEAQ (reference sequence). The CDR3 loop reads CASSTGTGGEKLFF. As DNA, the CDR3 is TGTGCCAGCAGCACCGGGACAGGGGGCGAAAAACTGTTTTTT.

As DNA, the CDR3 is TGCGCCAGCAGCTTGGGGGGACTGGACTACGAGCAGTACTTC. This codes for CASSLGGLDYEQYF. J is TRBJ2-5 and V is TRBV5-1, with a tentative D call TRBD2 (6 bases). Gene TRBJ2-7 matches the end of the DNA better, so the J call may be wrong. The CDR3 spans 14 residues. Germline CDR1 is SGHRS and CDR2 is YFSETQ.

The chain is built from TRBV6-1 and TRBJ2-7; no reliable D call. The CDR3 totals 13 residues. Between the trimmed V and J ends, which lost 0 bases and 6 bases, there was a span of 9 bases. Germline values: CDR1 MNHNS, CDR2 SASEGT. The CDR3 bases are TGTGCCAGCAGTGAAGCTCGCAGACGCGAGCAGTACTTC. The encoded protein is CASSEARRREQYF.

This clone was counted a single time. V and J are TRBV7-8 and TRBJ2-7; 14 bases are a match to TRBD2. The J segment lost 5 bases and the V segment lost 0 bases, leaving 9 bases of the junction unmatched. CDR1 and CDR2 from the germline V gene are SGHVS and FQNEAQ. The CDR3 length is 18 residues. CDR3 sequence: CASSLAVGLAGGAHEQYF. The CDR3 coding sequence is TGTGCCAGCAGCTTAGCGGTAGGACTAGCGGGAGGCGCCCACGAGCAGTACTTC.

V usage is TRBV28 and J usage is TRBJ1-5; D may be TRBD1 (5 bases). Between the trimmed V and J ends, which lost 5 bases and 1 base, there was a span of 9 bases. Germline V gene sequence: CDR1 MDHEN, CDR2 SYDVKM. There are 14 residues in the CDR3. Here the CDR3 DNA reads TGTGCCAGCAGTCCTGGGGGGAGCAATCAGCCCCAGCATTTT. It codes for CASSPGGSNQPQHF.